This record concerns one T cell receptor (beta chain) sequence. Its antigen is unknown. It has no much larger one-base neighbor in the sample; base qualities were not kept. Donors were around 37 systemically healthy Caucasian individuals from Russia aged roughly 6 to 100 years. Roughly 10 milliliters of peripheral blood were collected from each donor into EDTA-treated Vacutainer tubes. PBMCs were isolated by Ficoll-Paque density-gradient centrifugation, with at least 7 million obtained per sample. Total RNA, at least 6 micrograms per sample, was extracted from PBMCs with Trizol reagent. For every donor, an aliquot of PBMCs went through flow cytometry to measure the percentages of naive CD45RAhigh/CD27high T cells. The CDR1 and CDR2 encoded by the germline V gene are MNHEY and SVGAGI. The CDR3, from cysteine to phenylalanine, totals 16 residues. The retained sequence is limited to the CDR3, 48 bases, with the frame set at the first base. After removal of 6 bases from V and 3 bases from J, the junction retains 10 bases not matched to a gene.

Libraries were prepared through 5' RACE. TCRdb names Illumina HiSeq 2500 as the instrument used. The second PCR ran for about 7 to 11 cycles and used a J-beta primer mix along with a sample-barcoded 5' primer. A template-switch 5' adaptor carrying 12 random nucleotides introduced a unique molecular identifier onto each TCR beta cDNA molecule. Each sample yielded at least 3 million CDR3-containing paired-end reads. All of the RNA was converted into first-strand cDNA using the Mint cDNA synthesis kit, with a TRBC-specific oligonucleotide serving as the primer. After uracil-DNA glycosylase treatment, a first 18-cycle PCR used universal primers M1SS and BC2_uni_R on all cDNA. The study's processing was this. Normalization of each sample was performed by random selection of 1 million high-quality reads, each carrying a distinct molecular identifier. Reads with shared molecular identifiers were discarded instead of being binned into consensus sequences. MiTCR, with a Q25 quality threshold and the strictest error-elimination algorithm, was used for CDR3 identification, clonotype clustering and error correction. A nonparametric unseen species model with Euler transformation was used to estimate a lower bound on total TCR beta diversity. TCRdb took the public reads, trimmed them with fastp at Q25, ran MiXCR for clone calling and kept in-frame beta chains. All rows with the same CDR3 protein become a single entry with the most common DNA and genes. TCRdb's processing, not the authors', yielded these V and J calls. In this sample the table shows around 800,000 distinct CDR3 sequences, about 53% of which occur a single time. Approximately 41% of the sample is taken by the ten largest.

The record originates from a study of blood T cells in healthy people across ages (dated by TCRdb to between 2014 and 2017). Study-level background: In model experiments, template switching captured about one uniquely barcoded TCR beta cDNA molecule for every two T cells. To track age-related changes in TCR beta repertoire diversity, the study relied on deep sequencing normalized with unique cDNA molecular identifiers. The donors were split into four age groups: young (average around 15 years), middle-aged (39), aged (approximately 59) and long-lived (about 82). Donors of different ages were randomly distributed across sequencing lanes to avoid experimental bias. Using the same blood draw, the study looked at two additional independent replicas of 1 million unique cDNA reads for two donors, one aged 18 to 29 and the other aged 80 or older. Study-wide findings and limitations: Estimates of total diversity from one million sequenced T cells were regarded as lower bounds and underestimates. Observed TCR beta diversity correlated strongly with the percentage of naive T cells measured by flow cytometry. Because profiling used bulk unsorted PBMCs, naive and antigen-experienced compartments could not be compared conclusively. Observed TCR beta diversity per million T cells fell roughly linearly with age, and a significant reduction was already apparent by age approximately 40. Donor CMV infection status was unknown, potentially confounding age-related changes in expanded clonotypes. The long-lived group showed more naive CD4+ T cells, fewer expanded clones and increased TCR diversity than the aged group, suggesting age selection.

Sequenced material: blood. The receptor was isolated from an older man in good health. The V and J segments used are TRBV6-5 and TRBJ2-7, with 11 bases in between that match TRBD1. The CDR3 reads CASSVRRTGGLYEQYF. The DNA sequence is as follows: TGTGCCAGCAGCGTGCGCCGGACAGGGGGCCTCTACGAGCAGTACTTC.